One sample yielded the 3 T cell receptor beta chains listed below, sequenced in a study of blood T cell repertoires in COVID-19. Sequenced by immunoSEQ multiplex PCR; TCRdb stores in-frame clones only, minus some. The table lists 200,000 or so clones, roughly 79% of them singletons. Sequencing was done on a sample of peripheral blood. These receptors were obtained from a woman older than 75 with COVID-19, enrolled during active disease.

This clone was seen just once. This sequence joins TRBV5-1 and TRBJ2-4; D is possibly TRBD2 (6 bases). With 5 bases removed from V and 6 bases from J, the gap between germline ends came to 12 bases. CDR1 and CDR2 (germline): SGHRS, YFSETQ. CDR3 length equals 13 residues. The CDR3 here is CASRGGDRNIQYF. The DNA for the CDR3 is TGCGCCAGCAGGGGAGGAGATCGAAACATTCAGTACTTC.

This chain uses TRBV27 with TRBJ2-3, with D unresolved. The V end was cut by 4 bases, the J end by 4 bases, with 3 bases between. The CDR3 is 11 residues long. Germline V gene lookup returns CDR1 MNHEY and CDR2 SMNVEV (reference sequence). The CDR3 DNA follows: TGTGCCAGCAGTTCCGCAGATACGCAGTATTTT. It codes for CASSSADTQYF.

The J gene is TRBJ1-2, the V gene TRBV10-3; TRBD1 matches at 8 bases. V lost 10 bases to trimming and J lost 2 bases; unmatched junction nucleotides: 9. The CDR3 covers 14 residues. Germline V gives CDR1 ENHRY, CDR2 SYGVKD. The CDR3 reads CASLGQGENYGYTF. DNA for the CDR3: TGTGCCAGCCTTGGACAGGGTGAGAACTATGGCTACACCTTC.